This TCR beta chain originates from a study of T cell responses to AZD1222 COVID-19 vaccine. Study as a whole: The analysis combined second doses at about 4 or about 12 weeks. Study results and caveats: At baseline, seropositivity was found in only a handful of AZD1222 recipients. Possibly, clonal diversity was underestimated; donors were largely white British and included more females. Repertoire collection took place solely once the T cell response had peaked.

CDR1 MDHEN and CDR2 SYDVKM come from the germline V gene. The CDR3 has 16 residues. Trimming cost V 8 bases and J 0 bases; bases outside gene matches: 8. Profiled with immunoSEQ multiplex PCR; TCRdb holds only in-frame clones, not every one. The repertoire holds 85,000 to 130,000 clones, with roughly nine tenths as singletons. A note on this clone: As yet, its antigen is unknown.

The chain is built from TRBV28 and TRBJ1-5, with 9 bases lining up with TRBD1. The sample in question was peripheral blood, obtained on day 0 of AZD1222 vaccination. The TCR was taken from an adult in good health. CDR3 coding DNA: TGTGCCAGCTCTACAGGGGGCATGGTTAGCAATCAGCCCCAGCATTTT. Amino acid sequence: CASSTGGMVSNQPQHF.